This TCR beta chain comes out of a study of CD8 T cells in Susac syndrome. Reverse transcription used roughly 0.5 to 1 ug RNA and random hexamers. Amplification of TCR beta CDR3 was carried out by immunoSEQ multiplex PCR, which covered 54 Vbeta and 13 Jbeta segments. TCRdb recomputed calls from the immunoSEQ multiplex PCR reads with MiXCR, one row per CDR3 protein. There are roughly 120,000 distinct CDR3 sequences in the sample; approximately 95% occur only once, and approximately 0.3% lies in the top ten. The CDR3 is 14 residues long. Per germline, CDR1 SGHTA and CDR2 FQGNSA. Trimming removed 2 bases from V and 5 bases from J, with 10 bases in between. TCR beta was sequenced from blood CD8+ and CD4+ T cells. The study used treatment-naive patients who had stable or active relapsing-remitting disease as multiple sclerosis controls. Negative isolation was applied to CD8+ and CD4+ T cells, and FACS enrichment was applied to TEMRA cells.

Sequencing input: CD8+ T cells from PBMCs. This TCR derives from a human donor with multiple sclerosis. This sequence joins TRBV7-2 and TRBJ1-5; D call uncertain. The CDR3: CASSLSGWDQPQHF. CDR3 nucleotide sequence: TGTGCCAGCAGCTTATCGGGTTGGGATCAGCCCCAGCATTTT.